This TCR beta chain was captured by sequencing in a study of CD8+ T cells in alopecia areata. Background on the study: The drug, oral tofacitinib, was given to treated patients at 5 to 10 mg twice daily.

As to treatment: oral pan-JAK inhibitor, 5-10 mg twice daily. Study outcomes and limitations: Under tofacitinib, numerous expanded lesional clonotypes remained detectable in scalp and blood.

A word on this clone: Its cognate antigen is unknown. In the same sample, other DNA sequences code for this CDR3.

TCR sequencing used cDNA made by reverse transcription of extracted RNA. TCRdb's table, derived via immunoSEQ multiplex PCR, lists solely in-frame clones and lacks some. Of about 210,000 clones listed, over 60% are singletons. The receptor's source is a human donor with alopecia areata. This specimen was CD4+ T cells sorted from blood, taken at week 4, from a patient treated with tofacitinib.

In DNA, the CDR3 is TGTGCCAGCAGTCGTGGGTTACAAGAGACCCAGTACTTC. Translation gives CASSRGLQETQYF. The J gene is TRBJ2-5, the V gene TRBV7-2; D unresolved. The V end lost 6 bases, the J end lost 2 bases, and 10 bases lay between the germline ends. The germline V gene has CDR1 SGHTA and CDR2 FQGNSA. The CDR3 is 13 amino acids.